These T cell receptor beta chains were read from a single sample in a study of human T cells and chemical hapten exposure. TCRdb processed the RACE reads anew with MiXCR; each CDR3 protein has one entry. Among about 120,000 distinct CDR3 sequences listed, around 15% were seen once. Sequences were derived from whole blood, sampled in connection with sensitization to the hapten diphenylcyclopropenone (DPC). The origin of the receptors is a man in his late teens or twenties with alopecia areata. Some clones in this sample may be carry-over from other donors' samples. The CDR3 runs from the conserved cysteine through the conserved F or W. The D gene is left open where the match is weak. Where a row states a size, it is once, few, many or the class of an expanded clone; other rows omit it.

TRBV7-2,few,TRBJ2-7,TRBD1,TGTGCCAGCAGCTTAGTTTCTTCTGACAGGGGATCCGAGCAGTACTTC,CASSLVSSDRGSEQYF
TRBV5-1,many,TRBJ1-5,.,TGCGCCAGCAGCTTCGGTGGGGGTCAGCCCCAGCATTTT,CASSFGGGQPQHF
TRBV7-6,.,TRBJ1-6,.,TGTGCCAGCAGCTTAGGGCTTAATAATTCACCCCTCCACTTT,CASSLGLNNSPLHF
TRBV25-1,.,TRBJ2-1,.,TGTGCCAGCGGATTCTTGTCGAGCTCCTACAATGAGCAGTTCTTC,CASGFLSSSYNEQFF
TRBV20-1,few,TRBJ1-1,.,TGCAGTGTTCAGACAGGTAACACTGAAGCTTTCTTT,CSVQTGNTEAFF
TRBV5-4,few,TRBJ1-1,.,TGTGCCAGCACCTTTATGCCACTCTCGGCGGCTGAAGCTTTCTTT,CASTFMPLSAAEAFF
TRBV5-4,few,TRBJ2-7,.,TGTGCCAGCAGCTTGGTCTTCGGGGACTCCTACGAGCAGTACTTC,CASSLVFGDSYEQYF
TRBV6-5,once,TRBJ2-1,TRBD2,TGTGCCAGCAGTTACTCCTTAGCGGGGGGTTACCCCCAGTTCTTC,CASSYSLAGGYPQFF
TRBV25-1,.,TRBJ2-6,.,TGTGCCAGCAGTGCTAACTCGGGCTCTGGGGCCAACGTCCTGACTTTC,CASSANSGSGANVLTF
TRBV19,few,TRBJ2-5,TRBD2,TGTGCCAGTAGACTAGCGGGGGAGACCCAGTACTTC,CASRLAGETQYF
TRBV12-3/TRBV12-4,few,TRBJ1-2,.,TGTGCCAGCATCTCCCATACAGGAATCTATGGCTACACCTTC,CASISHTGIYGYTF
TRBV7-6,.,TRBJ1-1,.,TGTGCCAGCAGCGCAGACAGTAACACTGAAGCTTTCTTT,CASSADSNTEAFF
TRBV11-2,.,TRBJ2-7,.,TGTGCCAGCAGCTTAGACAGGGCGACCTACGAGCAGTACTTC,CASSLDRATYEQYF
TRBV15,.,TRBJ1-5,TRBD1,TGTGCCACCAGGAAGGACAGGGGACAGCCCCAGCATTTT,CATRKDRGQPQHF
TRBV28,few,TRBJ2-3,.,TGTGCCAGCAGGTCACTCGATACGCAGTATTTT,CASRSLDTQYF
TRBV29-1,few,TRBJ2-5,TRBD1,TGCAGCGCCGAAGGGGGCATCCAAGAGACCCAGTACTTC,CSAEGGIQETQYF
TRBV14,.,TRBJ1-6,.,TGTGCCAGCAGCCAAGATTACCGGAAGAGCTCCTATAATTCACCCCTCCACTTT,CASSQDYRKSSYNSPLHF
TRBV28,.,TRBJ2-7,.,TGTGCCAGCGGGAACTCCTACGAGCAGTACTTC,CASGNSYEQYF
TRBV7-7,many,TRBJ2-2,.,TGTGCCAGCAGCTTCAGTTTGGTTGGCACCGGGGAGCTGTTTTTT,CASSFSLVGTGELFF
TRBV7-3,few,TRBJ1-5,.,TGTGCCAGCAGCTCACCACCAGGGGCTAATAGCAATCAGCCCCAGCATTTT,CASSSPPGANSNQPQHF
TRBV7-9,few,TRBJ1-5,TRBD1,TGTGCCAGCAGCTCCGACAGGGGGTTCAATCAGCCCCAGCATTTT,CASSSDRGFNQPQHF
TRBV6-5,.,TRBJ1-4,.,TGTGCCAGCAGTTACTCGGGTCCAGCAGCTAATGAAAAACTGTTTTTT,CASSYSGPAANEKLFF
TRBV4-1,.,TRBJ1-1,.,TGCGCCAGCAGCCATGAGGGACGTTCTGAAGCTTTCTTT,CASSHEGRSEAFF
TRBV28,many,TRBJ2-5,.,TGTGCCAGCAGTTTAGGAGGCAGGCAAGAGACCCAGTACTTC,CASSLGGRQETQYF
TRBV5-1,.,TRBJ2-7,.,TGCGCCAGCAGCTCAGGACCGAACTACGAGCAGTACTTC,CASSSGPNYEQYF
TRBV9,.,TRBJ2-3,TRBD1,TGTGCCAGCAGCCGAACGGGGACAGGGGGCGCGGGAGATACGCAGTATTTT,CASSRTGTGGAGDTQYF
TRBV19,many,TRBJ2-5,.,TGTGCCAGTACCCCCCCGGGGCTAGAGACCCAGTACTTC,CASTPPGLETQYF
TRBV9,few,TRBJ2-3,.,TGTGCCAGCAGCTCCCAAAGCACAGATACGCAGTATTTT,CASSSQSTDTQYF
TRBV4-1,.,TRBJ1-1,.,TGCGCCAGCAGCCCTAACTACCGGGGAACATTCCTGAACACTGAAGCTTTCTTT,CASSPNYRGTFLNTEAFF
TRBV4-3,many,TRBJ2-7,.,TGCGCCAGCAGCCAAGAAGGGCGGCAGATCTACGAGCAGTACTTC,CASSQEGRQIYEQYF
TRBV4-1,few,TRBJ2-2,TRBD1,TGCGCCAGCAGCGGCAGGGACAGGGACACCGGGGAGCTGTTTTTT,CASSGRDRDTGELFF
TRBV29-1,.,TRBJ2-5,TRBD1,TGCAGCGTTGAGAAGACAGGGCAATTCCAAGAGACCCAGTACTTC,CSVEKTGQFQETQYF
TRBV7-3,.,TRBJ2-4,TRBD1,TGTGCCAGCAGTAGTTGGGACAGGGGAAACATTCAGTACTTC,CASSSWDRGNIQYF
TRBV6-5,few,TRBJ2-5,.,TGTGCCAGCAGTTCCCTGACTACGCAAGAGACCCAGTACTTC,CASSSLTTQETQYF
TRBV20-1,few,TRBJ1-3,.,TGCAGTGCTAGAGATCTCTTAAGGGGCTCTGGAAACACCATATATTTT,CSARDLLRGSGNTIYF
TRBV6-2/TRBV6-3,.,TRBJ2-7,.,TGTGCCAGCAGTTACCGACCAACCTACGAGCAGTACTTC,CASSYRPTYEQYF
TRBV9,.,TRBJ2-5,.,TGTGCCAGCAGCGTAACCGCCAAAGGGGAGGAAGAGACCCAGTACTTC,CASSVTAKGEEETQYF
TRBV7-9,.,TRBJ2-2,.,TGTGCCAGCAGCCATAGGGAGTTGTCCGGGGAGCTGTTTTTT,CASSHRELSGELFF
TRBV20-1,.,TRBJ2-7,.,TGCAGCGCTACGGCACCGAGCTCCTACGAGCAGTACTTC,CSATAPSSYEQYF
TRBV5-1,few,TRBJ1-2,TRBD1,TGCGCCAGCAGCTCGCTGGACAGGACCACTAACTATGGCTACACCTTC,CASSSLDRTTNYGYTF
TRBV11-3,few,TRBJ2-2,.,TGTGCCAGCAGCTTAGCGTCAGACACCGGGGAGCTGTTTTTT,CASSLASDTGELFF
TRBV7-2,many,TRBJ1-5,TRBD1,TGTGCCAGCAGCAGACAGGGGAATCAGCCCCAGCATTTT,CASSRQGNQPQHF